This T cell receptor beta chain was found in a study of tumor and adjacent non-tumor tissue in lung cancer. At the level of the study: The patients, around 10 men and a handful of women, were roughly 30 to 76 with stage I to III disease. The study's findings and limits: Patients with more diverse tumor TCRs had worse survival. Compared with tumor, normal lung showed significantly lower TCR diversity.

In regard to this clonotype: Its antigen is currently unknown. This likely comes from a read error, as the CDR3 has no conserved phenylalanine or tryptophan at its end.

TCRbeta libraries were built with three rounds of nested PCR, modified from ARM-PCR. TCRdb called the multiplex PCR reads again in MiXCR, with one record for every CDR3 protein. The table has about 120,000 distinct CDR3 sequences, approximately 66% seen once; the top ten hold about 13%. RNA was extracted from bulk tissue without any cell sorting. The CDR3 runs 13 residues. The V end was cut by 6 bases, the J end by 5 bases, with 14 bases between. Germline-derived CDR1 and CDR2 are DFQATT and SNEGSKA (reference sequence). This rearrangement joins TRBV20-1 to TRBJ2-1; D unclear. This TCR was recovered from a man younger than 40 with non-small cell lung cancer. The sample comprised lung tumor tissue. In DNA form, the CDR3 reads TGCAGTGCGAAGGGCGAGGCCAACAATGAGCAGTTCATC. Protein sequence: CSAKGEANNEQFI.